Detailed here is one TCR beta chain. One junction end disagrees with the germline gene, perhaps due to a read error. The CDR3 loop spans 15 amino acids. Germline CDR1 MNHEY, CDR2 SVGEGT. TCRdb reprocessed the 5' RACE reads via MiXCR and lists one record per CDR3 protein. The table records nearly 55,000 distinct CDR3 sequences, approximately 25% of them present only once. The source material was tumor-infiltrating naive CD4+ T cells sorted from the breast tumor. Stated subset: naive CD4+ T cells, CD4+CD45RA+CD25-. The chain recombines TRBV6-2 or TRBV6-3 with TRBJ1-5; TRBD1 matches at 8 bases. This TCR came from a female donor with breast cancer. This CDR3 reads CASGLSRGLRQPQHF. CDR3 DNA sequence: TGTGCCAGCGGGCTCTCCAGGGGGCTTAGGCAGCCCCAGCACTTT.